A single T cell receptor beta chain is shown here with its context. This clonotype was found many times. Its antigen specificity is not known. The record has no base qualities; no much larger clone is one base away. The V end loses 5 bases and the J end loses 3 bases, and a stretch of 9 bases separates them. The germline V gene yields SGHTA for CDR1 and FQGNSA for CDR2. There are 13 amino acids in the CDR3, from cysteine to phenylalanine inclusive. The retained sequence is limited to the CDR3, 39 bases, with the frame set at the first base. TCR beta CDR3 regions were amplified from RNA transcripts. The first round of RT-PCR for the TCR CDR3 was performed with the HTBI primer set and the Qiagen OneStep RT-PCR kit. Libraries were constructed in a second round of multiplex PCR, after which size selection and purification were carried out. Paired-end sequencing of the libraries was performed with 100 bp reads on an Illumina HiSeq2000. The paper's data handling went like this. SOAPnuke was used to process the raw data, with reads discarded if the reads contained adapters or uncalled bases, had a mean Phred below 15, or lacked an exact constant-primer or identifier match. COPE v1.2.5 was used to merge the high-quality paired reads, and each unique nucleotide sequence was defined as a clonotype. Clonotypes were aligned to IMGT TRBV, TRBD and TRBJ reference segments using MiTCR v1.1. Only V-J combinations with frequency above 0.0001, covering roughly 99% of repertoires, were analysed. The TCS score was defined as the ratio of F50 (clonal expansion) to E x V (chaos), calculated using BLOSUM62-based TCRdist between CDR3 peptides within each V-J. Welch's t-statistics and random forest reduced around 510 V-J features to under 15, which were used in a naive Bayes classifier (R e1071). TCRdb redid the processing of the public reads, applying fastp at Q25 and MiXCR, and retained in-frame beta chains. Identical CDR3 proteins give one entry, which carries the most common genes and DNA. The V and J calls follow TCRdb's processing rather than the paper's. Recorded for this sample are around 380,000 distinct CDR3 sequences; approximately 15% of them occurred a single time. The top ten hold around 20% of the sample.

The data were taken from a study of T cells in Graves' hyperthyroidism and ophthalmopathy (dated by TCRdb to 2018 to 2020). The study in broad terms: Peripheral blood samples were taken at initial diagnosis, before any treatment was given. TCR Vbeta CDR3 sequencing of 140 or so peripheral blood samples (around 45 ophthalmopathy, 75 to 80 hyperthyroidism and around 17 progressor patients) is reported in the paper. Following sampling, methimazole starting at 30 mg daily was given to hyperthyroidism patients, and high-dose intravenous methylprednisolone was given to ophthalmopathy patients. The 90 to 100 discovery patients were randomly divided into training and test sets at a 7:3 ratio. TCR V-J signatures able to tell the groups apart were searched for in a discovery cohort of more than 90 patients, of whom more than 40 had Graves' ophthalmopathy and around 57 had stable Graves' hyperthyroidism. The study also compared thyroid tissue and blood T-cell repertoires from several Graves' hyperthyroidism patients. Whether ophthalmopathy could be predicted prospectively was tested in an independent validation cohort made up of fewer than 20 hyperthyroidism patients plus 17 patients who later progressed to ophthalmopathy.

Hyperthyroidism patients were aged 18 to 65 years and newly diagnosed, with disease duration of less than 2 months. Patients with uncontrolled infections, other autoimmune diseases, pregnancy or lactation were excluded. Clinical symptoms, serum thyroxine and TRAb, thyroid ultrasound, and orbital computed tomography formed the basis for the diagnoses. Blood from progressor patients was drawn when they were first diagnosed with hyperthyroidism, before any ophthalmopathy symptoms appeared. Ficoll-Paque density gradient centrifugation was used to isolate PBMCs from around 10 ml of fresh peripheral blood. Progressor patients were initially diagnosed with Graves' hyperthyroidism and developed ophthalmopathy during follow-up. Total RNA was extracted using Trizol reagent, and RNA quality was assessed on an Agilent 2100 Bioanalyzer. The full study reports these points: No statistical method was used to set the sample size in advance, and investigators knew the group allocation. Most expanded thyroid clonotypes (frequency above 0.001) were also found in blood, which suggests that blood repertoires may mirror thyroid immune responses. In validation, progression to ophthalmopathy was predicted by the model with 55% to 71% sensitivity and about 72% specificity, a median of approximately 7.1 months before onset. In cross-validation, a model built on a 13 V-J signature told ophthalmopathy apart from stable hyperthyroidism with approximately 90% sensitivity and around 81% specificity, and in testing the same model reached 80%/75%.

This clonotype was sampled from a man younger than 45 with Graves' hyperthyroidism that later progressed to Graves' ophthalmopathy. The sequencing sample was made of blood. The V and J segments used are TRBV7-2 and TRBJ2-3, with an unclear D gene assignment. For the CDR3, the sequence is CASSATPTDTQYF. The DNA sequence is given as TGTGCCAGCAGCGCGACCCCTACAGATACGCAGTATTTT.